A single T cell receptor beta chain is shown here with its context. Antigen specificity is unknown. Antigen-specific CD4+ T cells were first expanded with viral peptide pools by the ViraFEST assay and only then sequenced. The authors isolated CD4+ T cells after around 11 days of culture. Nucleocapsid antibodies stayed negative before and after vaccination, showing no earlier SARS-CoV-2 infection. The repertoire was sequenced with immunoSEQ multiplex PCR; TCRdb's copy has only in-frame clones and lacks some. In the table there are 70,000 or so clones, 78% of which are singletons. This record belongs to a study of vaccination effects on CD4 cells after COVID-19. This CDR3 region has 14 residues. Between the trimmed V and J ends, which lost 5 bases and 0 bases, there was a span of 5 bases. Germline V lookup: CDR1 MGHDK, CDR2 SYGVNS.

This clonotype was sampled from a human donor who received a COVID-19 vaccine. The genes are TRBV25-1 and TRBJ2-6; D unresolved. This sample comprised CD4+ T cells from PBMCs cultured with SARS-CoV-2 spike peptides, obtained before COVID-19 vaccination. CDR3 DNA: TGTGCCAGCAGTCCGCCCTCTGGGGCCAACGTCCTGACTTTC. It specifies CASSPPSGANVLTF. Together with reference TRBV25-1 and TRBJ2-6, the CDR3 gives the full variable domain: EADIYQTPRYLVIGTGKKITLECSQTMGHDKMYWYQQDPGMELHLIHYSYGVNSTEKGDLSSESTVSRIRTEHFPLTLESARPSHTSQYLCASSPPSGANVLTFGAGSRLTVL.